These T cell receptor beta chains were read from a single sample in a study of Siglec-9 on CD8 T cells in melanoma. Measured with immunoSEQ multiplex PCR; TCRdb has only the in-frame clones, and not every one. Among 25,000 to 35,000 clones listed, around three quarters were seen once. The sequencing sample was made of Siglec-9- CD8+ T cells sorted from blood. The source of these receptors is a human donor in good health. The CDR3 runs from the conserved cysteine through the conserved F or W. A D gene is named only where the DNA matches it firmly. Clone size, where shown, is once, few, many, or a class for clones that have expanded.

size: .; J: TRBJ1-6; V: TRBV6-1; D: .; CDR3: CASSELLDRPNSPLHF; DNA: TGTGCCAGCAGTGAATTACTAGACAGGCCCAATTCACCCCTCCACTTT
size: .; J: TRBJ2-3; V: TRBV9; D: .; CDR3: CASSVVDRTDTQYF; DNA: TGTGCCAGCAGCGTAGTGGATCGCACAGATACGCAGTATTTT
size: .; J: TRBJ1-1; V: TRBV4-2; D: .; CDR3: CASSVSKGNTEAFF; DNA: TGTGCCAGCAGCGTCTCTAAGGGGAACACTGAAGCTTTCTTT
size: .; J: TRBJ2-2; V: TRBV7-9; D: .; CDR3: CASRLPGHNGETGELFF; DNA: TGTGCCAGCAGGCTCCCGGGACACAACGGGGAGACCGGGGAGCTGTTTTTT
size: .; J: TRBJ2-1; V: TRBV2; D: TRBD2; CDR3: CASSEEELAGLYNEQFF; DNA: TGTGCCAGCAGTGAAGAGGAACTAGCGGGGCTCTACAATGAGCAGTTCTTC
size: .; J: TRBJ1-5; V: TRBV5-6; D: .; CDR3: CASSLGSQPQHF; DNA: TGTGCCAGCAGCTTGGGGAGTCAGCCCCAGCATTTT
size: .; J: TRBJ1-1; V: TRBV27; D: .; CDR3: CASSLSGDRVTEAFF; DNA: TGTGCCAGCAGTTTATCTGGCGACAGAGTCACTGAAGCTTTCTTT
size: few; J: TRBJ1-1; V: TRBV28; D: .; CDR3: CASSAGWGGMNTEAFF; DNA: TGTGCCAGCAGCGCGGGATGGGGGGGCATGAACACTGAAGCTTTCTTT
size: .; J: TRBJ2-2; V: TRBV27; D: .; CDR3: CASSLVLDTGELFF; DNA: TGTGCCAGCAGTTTAGTTTTGGACACCGGGGAGCTGTTTTTT
size: .; J: TRBJ1-1; V: TRBV6-1; D: TRBD1; CDR3: CASSEGTGVDTEAFF; DNA: TGTGCCAGCAGTGAAGGGACAGGTGTGGACACTGAAGCTTTCTTT
size: .; J: TRBJ2-2; V: TRBV6-6; D: .; CDR3: CASSWDGNTGELFF; DNA: TGTGCCAGCAGCTGGGACGGGAACACCGGGGAGCTGTTTTTT
size: .; J: TRBJ1-4; V: TRBV19; D: .; CDR3: CASSIGPRTVTNEKLFF; DNA: TGTGCCAGTAGTATAGGCCCACGGACAGTAACTAATGAAAAACTGTTTTTT
size: .; J: TRBJ1-1; V: TRBV5-1; D: TRBD1; CDR3: CASSPSGQSMNTEAFF; DNA: TGCGCCAGCAGCCCTTCGGGACAGTCCATGAACACTGAAGCTTTCTTT
size: once; J: TRBJ2-1; V: TRBV27; D: .; CDR3: CASSPSDLHYNEQFF; DNA: TGTGCCAGCAGTCCGTCGGATCTCCATTACAATGAGCAGTTCTTC
size: .; J: TRBJ1-1; V: TRBV5-5; D: .; CDR3: CASSSDTNTEAFF; DNA: TGTGCCAGCAGCTCCGACACGAACACTGAAGCTTTCTTT
size: .; J: TRBJ1-1; V: TRBV2; D: .; CDR3: CASSENGELMTAAFF; DNA: TGTGCCAGCAGTGAGAATGGGGAACTCATGACGGCTGCTTTCTTT
size: .; J: TRBJ1-1; V: TRBV7-9; D: .; CDR3: CASSPTGAQEAFF; DNA: TGTGCCAGCAGCCCTACCGGAGCCCAAGAAGCTTTCTTT
size: .; J: TRBJ1-4; V: TRBV9; D: TRBD1; CDR3: CASSPRTGEGEKLFF; DNA: TGTGCCAGCAGCCCCCGGACAGGGGAGGGAGAAAAACTGTTTTTT
size: .; J: TRBJ1-2; V: TRBV6-1; D: .; CDR3: CASIPPPSYNYGYTF; DNA: TGTGCCAGCATTCCACCCCCGAGTTATAACTATGGCTACACCTTC
size: once; J: TRBJ2-3; V: TRBV12-5; D: TRBD1; CDR3: CASGQRGPATDTQYF; DNA: TGTGCTAGTGGCCAAAGGGGGCCTGCGACAGATACGCAGTATTTT
size: .; J: TRBJ1-1; V: TRBV7-2; D: TRBD1; CDR3: CASSLGGGGHTEAFF; DNA: TGTGCCAGCAGCTTAGGGGGAGGGGGCCACACTGAAGCTTTCTTT
size: few; J: TRBJ2-7; V: TRBV5-5; D: TRBD1; CDR3: CASSMGTAYEQYF; DNA: TGTGCCAGCAGCATGGGGACAGCCTACGAGCAGTACTTC
size: .; J: TRBJ1-1; V: TRBV7-6; D: .; CDR3: CASSPLGGTEAFF; DNA: TGTGCCAGCAGCCCCCTGGGGGGAACTGAAGCTTTCTTT